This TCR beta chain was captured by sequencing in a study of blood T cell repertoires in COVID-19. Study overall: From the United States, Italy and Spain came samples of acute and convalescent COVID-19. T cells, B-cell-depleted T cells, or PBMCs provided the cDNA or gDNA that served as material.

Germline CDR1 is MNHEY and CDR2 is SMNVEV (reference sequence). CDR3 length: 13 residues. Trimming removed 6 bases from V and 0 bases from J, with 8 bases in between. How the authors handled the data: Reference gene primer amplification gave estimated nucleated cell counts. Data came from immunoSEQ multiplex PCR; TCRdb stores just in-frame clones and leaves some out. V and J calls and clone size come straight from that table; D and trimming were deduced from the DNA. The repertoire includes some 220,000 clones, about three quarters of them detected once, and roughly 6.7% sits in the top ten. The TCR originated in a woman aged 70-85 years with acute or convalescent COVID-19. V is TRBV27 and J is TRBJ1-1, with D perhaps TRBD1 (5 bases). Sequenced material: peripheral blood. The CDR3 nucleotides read TGTGCCAGCAGCCTACAGGTGAACACTGAAGCTTTCTTT. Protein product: CASSLQVNTEAFF.